This entry is about one T cell receptor beta chain. This sample is part of a study of monozygotic twins with inflammatory bowel disease. In preparing each TCR library, approximately 3,500 ng of total RNA was used. TCRdb reprocessed the 5' RACE reads and keeps a single row for each CDR3 protein, giving no DNA. The table lists 400,000 to 500,000 distinct CDR3 sequences. Germline loops: CDR1 SNHLY, CDR2 FYNNEI. This CDR3 has 15 amino acids. This sequence originates from a human donor with ulcerative colitis or Crohn's disease, or a healthy co-twin of an affected twin (not recorded which). The chain links TRBV2 to TRBJ1-5. Sequencing was done on a sample of blood. The CDR3: CASRPTTLLNQPQHF.